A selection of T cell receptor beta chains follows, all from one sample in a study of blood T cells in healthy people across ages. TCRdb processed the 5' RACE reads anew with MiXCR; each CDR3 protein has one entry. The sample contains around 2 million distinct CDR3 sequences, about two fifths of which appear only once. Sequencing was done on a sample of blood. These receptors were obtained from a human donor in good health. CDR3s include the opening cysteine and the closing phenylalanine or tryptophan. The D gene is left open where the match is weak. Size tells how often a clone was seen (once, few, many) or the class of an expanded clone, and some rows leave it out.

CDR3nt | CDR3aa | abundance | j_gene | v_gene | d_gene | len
TGCAGCGTGCAGAACGGGGTTAGGGGGCAGCCCCAGCATTTT | CSVQNGVRGQPQHF | - | TRBJ1-5 | TRBV29-1 | - | 14
TGTGCCAACACGGCAGGGAGGAACTATGGCTACACCTTC | CANTAGRNYGYTF | - | TRBJ1-2 | TRBV6-5 | - | 13
TGCGCCAGCAGCCAAGATTCGGCCAGGGGGTATGGCTACACCTTC | CASSQDSARGYGYTF | - | TRBJ1-2 | TRBV4-3 | TRBD1 | 15
TGTGCCAGCAGCCCAGTCCCCACAGGGGACCTGACCTCCTACGAGCAGTACTTC | CASSPVPTGDLTSYEQYF | - | TRBJ2-7 | TRBV7-9 | TRBD1 | 18
TGTGCCAGCAGTGCTGGGACAGAGCTACAGCGGGAGCAGTACTTC | CASSAGTELQREQYF | - | TRBJ2-5 | TRBV27 | - | 15
TGTGCCAGCAGCTTATCCGGGATACTGTTGGAGACCCAGTACTTC | CASSLSGILLETQYF | - | TRBJ2-5 | TRBV7-6 | - | 15
TGTGCCAGCAGCTTAGAGCCGGGACAGGGTAGGACGAACACTGAAGCTTTCTTT | CASSLEPGQGRTNTEAFF | few | TRBJ1-1 | TRBV11-1 | TRBD1 | 18
TGTGCCAGCAGCCTCGGGACAGACGTGAACACTGAAGCTTTCTTT | CASSLGTDVNTEAFF | - | TRBJ1-1 | TRBV4-2 | TRBD1 | 15
TGTGCCAGCAGTTACCAAATGGGTTCACCCCTCCACTTT | CASSYQMGSPLHF | - | TRBJ1-6 | TRBV28 | - | 13
TGTGCCAGCAGCTCAACCCGGACTAGCGGGCTGGCTAAGGGGGCCCAGTACTTC | CASSSTRTSGLAKGAQYF | - | TRBJ2-7 | TRBV7-9 | TRBD2 | 18
TGCAGTGCTAGTGTCCGTGAGGTTCAGCCCCAGCATTTT | CSASVREVQPQHF | many | TRBJ1-5 | TRBV20-1 | - | 13
TGCGCCAGCTCCCGCGGGGGAAGCTCCCACAATGAGCAGTTCTTC | CASSRGGSSHNEQFF | - | TRBJ2-1 | TRBV5-1 | TRBD2 | 15
TGTGCCAGCAGCTTATATTTCGGACTAGCGGGGAATTACCAAGAGACCCAGTACTTC | CASSLYFGLAGNYQETQYF | once | TRBJ2-5 | TRBV7-2 | TRBD2 | 19
TGTGCCAGCAGTAGGACGGAGATTAGTTCACCCCTCCACTTT | CASSRTEISSPLHF | - | TRBJ1-6 | TRBV6-5 | - | 14
TGTGCCAGCAGTGAAGGTACCTTCTATGGCTACACCTTC | CASSEGTFYGYTF | - | TRBJ1-2 | TRBV2 | - | 13
TGTGCCAGCAGCTTAGGGGATTGGACTGAAGCTTTCTTT | CASSLGDWTEAFF | - | TRBJ1-1 | TRBV7-3 | - | 13
TGCAGTGCTAGAGATCGAGGGGATACGCAGTATTTT | CSARDRGDTQYF | many | TRBJ2-3 | TRBV20-1 | - | 12
TGCAGCGTTGAAGGCGGGGCGCCGGAGACAGGGTTGAGTTCACCCCTCCACTTT | CSVEGGAPETGLSSPLHF | - | TRBJ1-6 | TRBV29-1 | TRBD1 | 18
TGTGCCAGCAGCTATCTGGGACACCCATATGGCTACACCTTC | CASSYLGHPYGYTF | few | TRBJ1-2 | TRBV5-6 | - | 14
TGTGCCAGCAGCTTGGCCGATGGGGTTCCTGGAGAGACCCAGTACTTC | CASSLADGVPGETQYF | - | TRBJ2-5 | TRBV5-5 | - | 16
TGTGCCAGCAGCTCGGGACCCGACTATTCACCCCTCCACTTT | CASSSGPDYSPLHF | - | TRBJ1-6 | TRBV7-9 | - | 14
TGTGCCAGCAGCCAAAATTTTAGGGCCTTTGAAGCTTTCTTT | CASSQNFRAFEAFF | - | TRBJ1-1 | TRBV3-1 | - | 14
TGCAGTGCTAGCCCCCACCCCACTAGCGGGGGGTTCAATGAGCAGTTCTTC | CSASPHPTSGGFNEQFF | - | TRBJ2-1 | TRBV20-1 | TRBD2 | 17
TGTGCCAGTACCACAGGTCTCTATGGCTACACCTTC | CASTTGLYGYTF | - | TRBJ1-2 | TRBV12-3/TRBV12-4 | - | 12
TGTGCCAGCAGCCGGCCCCAGATGAACACTGAAGCTTTCTTT | CASSRPQMNTEAFF | - | TRBJ1-1 | TRBV7-9 | - | 14
TGTGCCACCAGTGATAATTCAGGCCTCTATGGCTACACCTTC | CATSDNSGLYGYTF | - | TRBJ1-2 | TRBV24-1 | - | 14
TGTGCCAGCAGCTTTACAGGGGGGACCCTCCACTTT | CASSFTGGTLHF | - | TRBJ1-6 | TRBV7-2 | TRBD1 | 12
TGTGCCAGCAGCTGGAGACAGGGGGCAGAGGAAAAACTGTTTTTT | CASSWRQGAEEKLFF | - | TRBJ1-4 | TRBV7-2 | TRBD1 | 15
TGCGCCAGGGCTAGGTTAAGCTCCTACAATGAGCAGTTCTTC | CARARLSSYNEQFF | few | TRBJ2-1 | TRBV5-1 | - | 14
TGTGCCAGCAGCTTAGGAGCGGGGGGGCCTCGCAATGAGCAGTTCTTC | CASSLGAGGPRNEQFF | few | TRBJ2-1 | TRBV7-9 | TRBD2 | 16
TGCAGCGGAGACAAAGACAGGGGCTATGAGCAGTTCTTC | CSGDKDRGYEQFF | few | TRBJ2-1 | TRBV29-1 | TRBD1 | 13
TGCAGCGTTGAAGATAACCAGGAGACCTACGAGCAGTACTTC | CSVEDNQETYEQYF | few | TRBJ2-7 | TRBV29-1 | - | 14
TGCAGTGCTAGACCGGGACAGGGGGCTTATTACGAGCAGTTCTTC | CSARPGQGAYYEQFF | few | TRBJ2-1 | TRBV20-1 | TRBD1 | 15
TGCAGGGCTGGGGACAGAAATTCACCCCTCCACTTT | CRAGDRNSPLHF | - | TRBJ1-6 | TRBV20-1 | TRBD1 | 12
TGCAGTGCAATTTTGCCCGCTTTTTACTATGGCCACACCTTC | CSAILPAFYYGHTF | - | TRBJ1-2 | TRBV20-1 | - | 14
TGTGCCAGCGGGCTAGCGATCCACAATGAGCAGTACTTC | CASGLAIHNEQYF | - | TRBJ2-7 | TRBV12-3/TRBV12-4 | - | 13
TGCAGCGTTGATCGAACCCAACGGGGGGGCTACACCTTC | CSVDRTQRGGYTF | - | TRBJ1-2 | TRBV29-1 | - | 13
TGCAGTGCTAGAGACCAGACTAGAAGCTCCTACAATGAGCAGTTCTTC | CSARDQTRSSYNEQFF | few | TRBJ2-1 | TRBV20-1 | - | 16
TGCAGTGCTAGAGACAGGGGGCTGGTACTGTTTTTT | CSARDRGLVLFF | - | TRBJ1-4 | TRBV20-1 | TRBD1 | 12
TGTGCCGTCAGTGAAAACCAGTTCACCGGGGAGCTGTTTTTT | CAVSENQFTGELFF | - | TRBJ2-2 | TRBV10-3 | - | 14
TGTGCCAGCAGCCCAAATCCGGGACCCTACAATGAGCAGTTCTTC | CASSPNPGPYNEQFF | - | TRBJ2-1 | TRBV11-1 | - | 15
TGTGCCAGCAGCGTAGACCCCCGGACCACAGATACGCAGTATTTT | CASSVDPRTTDTQYF | many | TRBJ2-3 | TRBV9 | - | 15
TGTGCCAGCACCCCCAGGGACAGGGTCGGTCAGCCCCAGCATTTT | CASTPRDRVGQPQHF | few | TRBJ1-5 | TRBV18 | TRBD1 | 15
TGTGCCAGCAGTTCTGGACTAACCGTGAATGAGCAGTTCTTC | CASSSGLTVNEQFF | many | TRBJ2-1 | TRBV7-9 | - | 14
TGTGCCAGCAGCCAAGGGGGAGGCTTGGGCAATCAGCCCCAGCATTTT | CASSQGGGLGNQPQHF | - | TRBJ1-5 | TRBV6-2/TRBV6-3 | - | 16
TGTGCCAGCAGTTACCCAATGGACAGGGGCGGAGGCTACACCTTC | CASSYPMDRGGGYTF | - | TRBJ1-2 | TRBV6-6 | TRBD1 | 15
TGCAGCGTTGAAGGTCCACTGAACACCGGGGAGCTGTTTTTT | CSVEGPLNTGELFF | - | TRBJ2-2 | TRBV29-1 | - | 14
TGTGCCAGCAGCCTCATTAGCGGGGGGGTCCTTGAGCAGTTCTTC | CASSLISGGVLEQFF | - | TRBJ2-1 | TRBV7-8 | TRBD2 | 15
TGTGCCAGCAGCGGAGTACAGAAGGGGACGTATGGCTACACCTTC | CASSGVQKGTYGYTF | - | TRBJ1-2 | TRBV9 | - | 15
TGCAGTGCCCGACTAGCGGGGTCGGCAGATACGCAGTATTTT | CSARLAGSADTQYF | few | TRBJ2-3 | TRBV20-1 | TRBD2 | 14